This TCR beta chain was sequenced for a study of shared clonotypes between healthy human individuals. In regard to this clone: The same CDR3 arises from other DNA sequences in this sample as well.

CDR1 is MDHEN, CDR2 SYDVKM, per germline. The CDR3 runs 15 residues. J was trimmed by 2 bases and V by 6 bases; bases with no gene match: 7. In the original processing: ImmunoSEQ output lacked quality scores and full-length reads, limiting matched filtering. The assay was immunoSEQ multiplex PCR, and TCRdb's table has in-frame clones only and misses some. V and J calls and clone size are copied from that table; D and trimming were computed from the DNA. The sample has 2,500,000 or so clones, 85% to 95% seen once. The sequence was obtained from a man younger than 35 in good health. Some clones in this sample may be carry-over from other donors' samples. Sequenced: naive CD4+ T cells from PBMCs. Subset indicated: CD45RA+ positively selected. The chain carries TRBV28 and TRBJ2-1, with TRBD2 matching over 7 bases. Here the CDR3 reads CASRSSGGTYNEQFF. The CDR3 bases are TGTGCCAGCAGATCGTCGGGAGGAACCTACAATGAGCAGTTCTTC.